Each of the 9 T cell receptor beta chains below was sequenced from the same sample in a study of T cells after yellow fever vaccination. One entry per CDR3 protein results from TCRdb running MiXCR on the 5' RACE reads. This sample yields 250 to 350 distinct CDR3 sequences, of which about 52% are seen a single time; 24% belongs to the top ten. Sequencing used PBMCs, either bulk or a sorted T-cell subset (CD4+, CD8+, memory, or dextramer-sorted; not recorded which), obtained on the day of the first yellow fever vaccination. The receptors shown here come from a man aged 18-30 years who received the YFV17D yellow fever vaccine.

This clonotype was seen only once. This chain links TRBV12-3 or TRBV12-4 with TRBJ2-7; 10 nucleotides line up with TRBD1. There are 13 residues in the CDR3. With 7 bases clipped from V and 4 bases from J, the junction kept 4 bases outside the gene matches. The CDR3, as DNA: TGTGCCAGCACACGGGACAGGGGATACGAGCAGTACTTC. Protein: CASTRDRGYEQYF.

This clonotype was found a few times. This chain uses TRBV4-3 with TRBJ2-4, with D possibly matching TRBD2 (6 bases). This CDR3 is 19 amino acids long. The V end lost 8 bases, the J end lost 0 bases, and 26 bases lay between the germline ends. CDR1 is LGHNA, CDR2 YSLEER, per germline. The CDR3 region is CASQLGSNGVPRAKNIQYF. The CDR3 nucleotides read TGCGCCAGCCAGCTCGGGAGTAACGGGGTCCCCCGAGCCAAAAACATTCAGTACTTC.

The chain links TRBV4-3 to TRBJ2-7; TRBD1 aligns across 8 bases. The CDR3 length is 13 residues. Trimming at V came to 3 bases and at J to 4 bases, leaving 2 bases not matched to a gene. Germline lookup yields CDR1 LGHNA and CDR2 YSLEER. The chain's CDR3 is CASSQRQGYEQYF. CDR3 nucleotides: TGCGCCAGCAGCCAGAGACAGGGGTACGAGCAGTACTTC.

This clonotype was observed a few times. The chain has TRBV10-3 and TRBJ1-1; D gene uncertain. V was pared by 0 bases and J by 4 bases, with 9 bases between. The CDR3 totals 14 residues. Germline loops: CDR1 ENHRY, CDR2 SYGVKD. The CDR3 nucleotides read TGTGCCATCAGTGAGTCACGGAGGTTCACTGAAGCTTTCTTT. This translates into CAISESRRFTEAFF.

Within the sample, this clonotype is hyperexpanded. This chain uses TRBV2 with TRBJ2-7; D may be TRBD2 (7 bases). The CDR3 runs to 14 residues. Germline CDR1 reads SNHLY; CDR2 reads FYNNEI. V was trimmed by 8 bases and J by 4 bases, leaving 18 bases between them. This CDR3 is CASSGEGGTYEQYV. The DNA for the CDR3 is TGTGCCAGCTCGGGGGAGGGGGGGACTTACGAGCAGTACGTC.

This clonotype was counted between two and nine times. The chain uses TRBV7-9 and TRBJ2-5; D remains ambiguous. Per germline, CDR1 SEHNR and CDR2 FQNEAQ (reference sequence). This CDR3 has 13 residues. Trimming left V 5 bases short and J 2 bases short, with 9 bases between. The CDR3 loop is CASSPTLQETQYF. The CDR3, as DNA: TGTGCCAGCAGCCCGACTCTACAAGAGACCCAGTACTTC.

In this sample, this clonotype turned up a few times. The chain recombines TRBV5-1 with TRBJ2-2; D is possibly TRBD1 (5 bases). V lost 0 bases, J lost 0 bases, and 6 bases lay in between. Per germline, CDR1 SGHRS and CDR2 YFSETQ. The CDR3 spans 15 residues. The CDR3 DNA reads TGCGCCAGCAGCTTGGAGACAGCGAACACCGGGGAGCTGTTTTTT. Translation gives CASSLETANTGELFF.

V usage is TRBV12-3 or TRBV12-4 and J usage is TRBJ2-7; D is ambiguous. The CDR3 loop spans 11 amino acids. V was cut by 6 bases and J by 2 bases, with 5 bases left in between. CDR3 protein: CASSIAYEQYF. The CDR3 DNA follows: TGTGCCAGCAGCATCGCCTACGAGCAGTACTTC.

This clonotype came up a few times. The chain links TRBV11-3 to TRBJ2-5; D gene uncertain. The CDR3 has 11 amino acids. Trimming left V 3 bases short and J 5 bases short, with 4 bases between. Germline values: CDR1 SGHNT, CDR2 YENEEA. This chain's CDR3 is CASSFGETQYF. The CDR3 DNA reads as TGTGCCAGCAGCTTCGGGGAGACCCAGTACTTC.